The next 28 T cell receptor beta chains were all read from a single sample in a study of blood T cell repertoires in COVID-19. Clones were sequenced by immunoSEQ multiplex PCR, and TCRdb holds only the in-frame ones, with some missing. This table has roughly 40,000 clones, 70% to 90% appearing once. The sequenced material came from peripheral blood. The receptor source for this set is a human donor in a cohort sampled during active COVID-19.

In this sample, this clone turned up once. The chain is built from TRBV6-5 and TRBJ2-5; 8 bases line up with TRBD1. Germline V gene lookup returns CDR1 MNHEY and CDR2 SVGAGI. V was clipped by 8 bases and J by 5 bases; unmatched bases: 7. CDR3 length: 13 amino acids. The CDR3 DNA sequence: TGTGCCAGCGAACGGACAGGGCTGGAGACCCAGTACTTC. Translating it yields CASERTGLETQYF.

This clone was seen just once. The genes are TRBV7-3 and TRBJ2-3, with 7 bases matching TRBD1. The V segment lost 5 bases and the J segment 4 bases; nucleotides outside the gene matches: 9. The CDR3 runs 15 residues. Germline values: CDR1 SGHTA, CDR2 FQGTGA. CDR3 nucleotides: TGTGCCAGCAGCCTAAAAGGGGGCCAGGCAGATACGCAGTATTTT. Encoded protein: CASSLKGGQADTQYF.

As concerns this clone: With a much larger clone just one base away, this may be a read error. Other DNA sequences from this sample encode an identical CDR3 as well. The chain joins TRBV11-2 to TRBJ1-3; 8 positions agree with TRBD1. CDR3 size: 17 residues. CDR1 is SGHAT and CDR2 is FQNNGV in the germline V gene. Germline trimming cut 5 bases from V and 0 bases from J; bases unmatched to any gene: 9. CDR3 in DNA: TGTGCCAGCAGCCCAGGACAGGGTCCGGGCTCTGGAAACACCATATATTTT. Translating it yields CASSPGQGPGSGNTIYF.

This clone turned up a few times. J is TRBJ1-6 and V is TRBV3-1 (or the pseudogene TRBV3-2); no firm D call. Germline lookup yields CDR1 LGHDT and CDR2 YNNKEL (reference sequence). With 4 bases removed from V and 7 bases from J, the gap between germline ends came to 8 bases. This CDR3 is 13 amino acids long. CDR3 in DNA: TGTGCCAGCAGCCCTCTGGGCAATTCACCCCTCCACTTT. Translation gives CASSPLGNSPLHF.

The CDR3 DNA follows: TGTGCCAGCAGAAGGACTAGCGGGGGATCCCTAACCGGGGAGCTGTTTTTT. Amino acid sequence: CASRRTSGGSLTGELFF. This chain uses TRBV7-3 with TRBJ2-2; TRBD2 agrees at 13 bases. V shed 6 bases and J 5 bases; nucleotides not matched to a gene: 9. The CDR3 has 17 residues. The V gene's germline CDR1 is SGHTA and CDR2 FQGTGA.

This clone was seen only a few times. This chain joins TRBV18 and TRBJ1-1; 9 positions agree with TRBD1. V lost 5 bases, J lost 1 base, and 2 bases stayed unmatched. This CDR3 spans 14 amino acids. Germline V gives CDR1 KGHSH, CDR2 LQKENI. The CDR3 is CASSEGQGNTEAFF. DNA for the CDR3: TGTGCCAGCTCAGAGGGACAGGGGAACACTGAAGCTTTCTTT.

The rearrangement uses TRBV12-3 or TRBV12-4 and TRBJ1-5; D remains ambiguous. V was clipped by 6 bases and J by 1 base, with 7 bases between them. The CDR3 extends over 13 amino acids. CDR3: CASRLQSNQPQHF. In DNA form, the CDR3 reads TGTGCCAGCAGACTACAAAGCAATCAGCCCCAGCATTTT.

This clone appeared a single time. This sequence joins TRBV19 and TRBJ2-5; 9 positions match TRBD2. The CDR3 is made up of 15 amino acids. V was clipped by 5 bases and J by 1 base; unmatched bases: 5. Germline V lookup: CDR1 LNHDA, CDR2 SQIVND (reference sequence). The CDR3 DNA follows: TGTGCCAGTAGTTACGCGCGGGGGGGCCAAGAGACCCAGTACTTC. It yields the protein CASSYARGGQETQYF. Based on the CDR3 plus reference TRBV19 and TRBJ2-5, the full variable domain is DGGITQSPKYLFRKEGQNVTLSCEQNLNHDAMYWYRQDPGQGLRLIYYSQIVNDFQKGDIAEGYSVSREKKESFPLTVTSAQKNPTAFYLCASSYARGGQETQYFGPGTRLLVL.

The chain couples TRBV5-4 to TRBJ2-3; D might be TRBD2 (6 bases). V was shortened by 1 base and J by 3 bases, with 12 bases between the two germline ends. The germline V gene encodes CDR1 SGHNT and CDR2 YYREEE (reference sequence). The CDR3 loop spans 15 amino acids. CDR3 loop: CASSLRGRITDTQYF. DNA for the CDR3: TGTGCCAGCAGCTTGCGGGGGAGGATAACAGATACGCAGTATTTT.

The CDR3 loop is CASSQDLGGSYEQYF. CDR3 DNA: TGTGCCAGCAGCCAAGATCTGGGGGGCTCCTACGAGCAGTACTTC. This chain links TRBV3-1 (or the pseudogene TRBV3-2) with TRBJ2-7; D might be TRBD2 (6 bases). The V end lost 0 bases, the J end lost 0 bases, and 9 bases lay between the germline ends. The CDR3 totals 15 residues. The germline V gene encodes CDR1 LGHDT and CDR2 YNNKEL (reference sequence).

The CDR3 protein is CASSYTGGVLTYEQYF. CDR3 DNA: TGTGCCAGCAGCTACACAGGGGGCGTATTAACCTACGAGCAGTACTTC. The J gene is TRBJ2-7, the V gene TRBV5-6; 9 bases are shared with TRBD1. This CDR3 region has 16 residues. V lost 3 bases, J lost 2 bases, and 9 bases stayed unmatched. CDR1 and CDR2 (germline): SGHDT, YYEEEE.

This clone was seen a few times. The V call is TRBV7-8, the J call TRBJ1-5, with TRBD1 matching over 7 bases. The CDR3 length is 16 residues. V gave up 1 base and J gave up 4 bases; unmatched junction bases: 7. Germline V gives CDR1 SGHVS, CDR2 FQNEAQ. Here the CDR3 DNA reads TGTGCCAGCAGCTTAGGTGGGGACAGAAGGAATCAGCCCCAGCATTTT. Protein product: CASSLGGDRRNQPQHF.

V gene TRBV3-1 (or the pseudogene TRBV3-2) combines with J gene TRBJ2-4; perhaps TRBD1 as D (6 bases). The V and J ends lost 5 bases and 0 bases respectively, with 17 bases between them. The germline V gene has CDR1 LGHDT and CDR2 YNNKEL (reference sequence). This CDR3 contains 17 residues. CDR3 coding DNA: TGTGCCAGCAGCGAATTACAGGGTTCTATAGCCAAAAACATTCAGTACTTC. This codes for CASSELQGSIAKNIQYF.

This clone was picked up one time. The CDR3 sequence: CASSERGAGELFF. In nucleotides, the CDR3 is TGCGCCAGCAGTGAGCGGGGGGCCGGGGAGCTGTTTTTT. The V call is TRBV10-1, the J call TRBJ2-2; 7 bases are shared with TRBD2. The CDR3 extends over 13 amino acids. J was trimmed by 6 bases and V by 2 bases; bases with no gene match: 0. From germline, CDR1 is WNHNN and CDR2 SYGVQD (reference sequence).

This chain connects TRBV4-1 to TRBJ2-7, with 9 nucleotides matching TRBD2. The length of the CDR3 is 15 residues. Trimming cost V 1 base and J 2 bases; bases outside gene matches: 3. Germline-derived CDR1 and CDR2 are MGHRA and YSYEKL. The CDR3 bases are TGCGCCAGCAGCCAAGTTCCTAGCGGGACCTACGAGCAGTACTTC. This sequence encodes CASSQVPSGTYEQYF.

CDR3 residues: CATEGTGVYGYTF. DNA of the CDR3: TGTGCCACCGAAGGGACAGGGGTTTATGGCTACACCTTC. V is TRBV19 and J is TRBJ1-2; the match to TRBD1 covers 10 bases. The CDR3 sequence is 13 residues long. The junction had 7 bases not matched to a gene; V was cut back by 10 bases and J by 5 bases. Per the germline V gene, CDR1 is LNHDA and CDR2 is SQIVND (reference sequence). Looking up the rest from reference TRBV19 and TRBJ1-2 gives the full variable domain: DGGITQSPKYLFRKEGQNVTLSCEQNLNHDAMYWYRQDPGQGLRLIYYSQIVNDFQKGDIAEGYSVSREKKESFPLTVTSAQKNPTAFYLCATEGTGVYGYTFGSGTRLTVV.

The chain is built from TRBV7-2 and TRBJ1-1; D is undetermined. The CDR3 runs to 13 residues. Per the germline V gene, CDR1 is SGHTA and CDR2 is FQGNSA. Between the trimmed V and J ends, which lost 1 base and 1 base, there was a span of 4 bases. The CDR3 nucleotides are TGTGCCAGCAGCTTAGGCAGGAACACTGAAGCTTTCTTT. Protein: CASSLGRNTEAFF.

The gene calls are TRBV10-2 and TRBJ2-3, with 9 positions matching TRBD2. CDR3 length equals 17 residues. The germline CDR1 and CDR2 sequences are WSHSY and SAAADI. V was clipped by 0 bases and J by 4 bases; unmatched bases: 8. The CDR3 sequence: CASSESRVAGGPDTQYF. The CDR3 coding sequence is TGCGCCAGCAGTGAGTCGAGGGTTGCGGGGGGGCCAGATACGCAGTATTTT.

Written as DNA, the CDR3 is TGTGCCAGCAGCGCTACTGGCGGGGGCGCCGGGACCCAGTACTTC. Protein: CASSATGGGAGTQYF. The rearrangement uses TRBV9 and TRBJ2-5; tentative D call: TRBD2 (7 bases). The CDR3 spans 15 residues. CDR1 is SGDLS and CDR2 is YYNGEE in the germline V gene. Trimming left V 3 bases short and J 7 bases short, with 19 bases between.

The J gene is TRBJ2-7, the V gene TRBV9; TRBD2 matches 7 bases. After removal of 0 bases from V and 7 bases from J, the junction contained 7 bases not matched to a gene. The CDR3 covers 14 residues. Germline V lookup: CDR1 SGDLS, CDR2 YYNGEE. For the CDR3, the DNA is TGTGCCAGCAGCGTAGGACTAGCAGGGAAGGAGCAGTACTTC. Protein: CASSVGLAGKEQYF.

The gene calls are TRBV18 and TRBJ1-2; 7 nucleotides match TRBD1. The junction had 5 bases not matched to a gene; V was cut back by 3 bases and J by 7 bases. The germline V gene encodes CDR1 KGHSH and CDR2 LQKENI. CDR3 length equals 13 residues. CDR3 amino acids: CASSPTGRGGYTF. CDR3 in DNA: TGTGCCAGCTCACCGACAGGGCGGGGTGGCTACACCTTC.

The CDR3 nucleotides read TGTGCCAGCAGCCAAGTTAATTACCAAGAGACCCAGTACTTC. It codes for CASSQVNYQETQYF. The chain uses TRBV3-1 (or the pseudogene TRBV3-2) and TRBJ2-5; no firm D call. The V gene's germline CDR1 is LGHDT and CDR2 YNNKEL (reference sequence). V was pared by 1 base and J by 0 bases, with 6 bases between. This CDR3 region has 14 residues.

The chain links TRBV10-3 to TRBJ2-7, with D tentatively TRBD2 (6 bases). The V gene's germline CDR1 is ENHRY and CDR2 SYGVKD. CDR3 length equals 15 residues. V lost 0 bases and J 3 bases, leaving 12 bases between the germline ends. DNA of the CDR3: TGTGCCATCAGTGAGTCCGGCGGGGCAAGCTACGAGCAGTACTTC. Protein: CAISESGGASYEQYF.

V usage is TRBV29-1 and J usage is TRBJ1-1, with 7 bases that match TRBD1. The CDR3 is 14 residues long. Looked up from germline, CDR1 is SQVTM and CDR2 is ANQGSEA. V lost 7 bases to trimming and J lost 0 bases; unmatched junction nucleotides: 8. CDR3 residues: CSAYSGTVNTEAFF. In DNA form, the CDR3 reads TGCAGCGCCTACTCCGGGACAGTGAACACTGAAGCTTTCTTT.

V is TRBV30 and J is TRBJ1-1; weak D call: TRBD1 (6 bases). Germline CDR1 is GTSNPN and CDR2 is SVGIG (reference sequence). Trimming pared 4 bases from V and 6 bases from J, leaving 15 bases between. The CDR3 loop spans 13 amino acids. The CDR3 DNA reads as TGTGCCTGGATATCTGGGGGCTACCCTGAAGCTTTCTTT. The encoded protein is CAWISGGYPEAFF.

In nucleotides, the CDR3 is TGTGCCAGTAGTGAGTCACGAAATGAGCAGTTCTTC. It codes for CASSESRNEQFF. V gene TRBV19 combines with J gene TRBJ2-1, with no clear D. Germline CDR1 LNHDA, CDR2 SQIVND (reference sequence). The ends were cut back, 5 bases at V and 7 bases at J, with 9 bases in the middle. The CDR3 is 12 residues long.

The rearrangement links TRBV5-6 to TRBJ2-1; possible D gene TRBD1, 5 bases. The CDR3 has 15 residues. V was cut by 2 bases and J by 8 bases, with 17 bases left in between. Germline V gene lookup returns CDR1 SGHDT and CDR2 YYEEEE. The CDR3 DNA sequence: TGTGCCAGCAGCTTTAGAGGACAACCTACGGATGAGCAGTTCTTC. This translates into CASSFRGQPTDEQFF. The full variable domain, its missing parts supplied by reference TRBV5-6 and TRBJ2-1, is DAGVTQSPTHLIKTRGQQVTLRCSPKSGHDTVSWYQQALGQGPQFIFQYYEEEERQRGNFPDRFSGHQFPNYSSELNVNALLLGDSALYLCASSFRGQPTDEQFFGPGTRLTVL.

The V gene is TRBV6-5, the J gene TRBJ2-1; D is uncertain. Trimming took off 0 bases at V and 9 bases at J, with 9 bases between the two ends. CDR1 and CDR2 from the germline V gene are MNHEY and SVGAGI. This CDR3 region has 13 residues. The CDR3 sequence is CASSYSFESEQFF. CDR3 sequence (DNA): TGTGCCAGCAGTTACTCGTTCGAGAGTGAGCAGTTCTTC.